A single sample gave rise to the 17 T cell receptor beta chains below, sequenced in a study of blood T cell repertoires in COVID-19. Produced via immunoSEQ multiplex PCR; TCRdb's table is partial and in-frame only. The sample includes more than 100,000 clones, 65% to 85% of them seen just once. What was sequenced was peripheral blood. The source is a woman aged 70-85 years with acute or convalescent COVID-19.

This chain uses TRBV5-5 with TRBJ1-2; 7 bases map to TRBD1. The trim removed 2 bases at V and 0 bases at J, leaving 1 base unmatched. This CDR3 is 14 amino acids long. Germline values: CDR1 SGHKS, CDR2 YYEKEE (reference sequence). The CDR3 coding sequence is TGTGCCAGCAGCTTAGGACAGGCTAACTATGGCTACACCTTC. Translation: CASSLGQANYGYTF.

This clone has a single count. Here the CDR3 reads CASSEALGGSLHNEKLFF. As DNA, the CDR3 is TGTGCCAGCAGTGAAGCGCTTGGCGGGTCCCTTCATAATGAAAAACTGTTTTTT. The V and J genes are TRBV6-1 and TRBJ1-4; D not resolved. The CDR3 runs to 18 residues. Germline V gives CDR1 MNHNS, CDR2 SASEGT. V gave up 0 bases and J gave up 4 bases, with 18 bases separating them.

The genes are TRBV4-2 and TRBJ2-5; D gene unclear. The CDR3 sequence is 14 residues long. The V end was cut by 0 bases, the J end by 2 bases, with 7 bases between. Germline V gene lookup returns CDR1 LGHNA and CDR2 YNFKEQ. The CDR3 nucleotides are TGTGCCAGCAGCCAAGACCCGCAGCAAGAGACCCAGTACTTC. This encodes CASSQDPQQETQYF.

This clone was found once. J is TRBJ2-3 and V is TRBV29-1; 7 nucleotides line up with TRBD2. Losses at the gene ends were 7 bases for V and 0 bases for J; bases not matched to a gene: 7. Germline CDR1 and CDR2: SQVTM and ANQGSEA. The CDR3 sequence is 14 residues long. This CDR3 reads CSGGGTTSTDTQYF. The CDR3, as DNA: TGCAGCGGGGGGGGGACTACTAGCACAGATACGCAGTATTTT.

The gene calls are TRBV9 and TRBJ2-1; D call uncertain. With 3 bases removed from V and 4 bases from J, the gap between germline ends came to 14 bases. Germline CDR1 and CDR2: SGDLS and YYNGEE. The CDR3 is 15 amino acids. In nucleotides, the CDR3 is TGTGCCAGCAGCGCAACCGTCACCGGTTACAATGAGCAGTTCTTC. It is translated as CASSATVTGYNEQFF. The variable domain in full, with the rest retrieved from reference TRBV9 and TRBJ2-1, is DSGVTQTPKHLITATGQRVTLRCSPRSGDLSVYWYQQSLDQGLQFLIQYYNGEERAKGNILERFSAQQFPDLHSELNLSSLELGDSALYFCASSATVTGYNEQFFGPGTRLTVL.

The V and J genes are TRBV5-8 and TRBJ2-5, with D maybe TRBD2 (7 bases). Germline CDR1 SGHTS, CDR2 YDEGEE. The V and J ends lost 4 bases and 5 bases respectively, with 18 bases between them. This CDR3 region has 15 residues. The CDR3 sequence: CASSPGRGGRETQYF. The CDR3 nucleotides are TGTGCCAGCAGCCCCGGTCGCGGGGGCCGGGAGACCCAGTACTTC.

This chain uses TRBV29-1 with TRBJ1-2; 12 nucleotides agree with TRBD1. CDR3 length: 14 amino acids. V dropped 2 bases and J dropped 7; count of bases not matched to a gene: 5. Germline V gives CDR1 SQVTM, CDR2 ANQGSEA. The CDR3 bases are TGCAGCGTTGAACCGGGACAGGGGGCTGCTGGCTACACCTTC. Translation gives CSVEPGQGAAGYTF.

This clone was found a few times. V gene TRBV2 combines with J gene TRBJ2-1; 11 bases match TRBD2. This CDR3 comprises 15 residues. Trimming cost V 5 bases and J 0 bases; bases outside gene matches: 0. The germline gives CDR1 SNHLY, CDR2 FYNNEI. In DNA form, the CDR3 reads TGTGCCAGCAGTCTAGCGGGGGGCTCCTACAATGAGCAGTTCTTC. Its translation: CASSLAGGSYNEQFF.

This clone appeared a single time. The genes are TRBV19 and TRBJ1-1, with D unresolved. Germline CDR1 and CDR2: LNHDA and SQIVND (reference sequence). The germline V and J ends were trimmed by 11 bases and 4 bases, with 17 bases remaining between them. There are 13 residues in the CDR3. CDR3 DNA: TGTGCCGTAGAGAGGGCAGATCTCACTGAAGCTTTCTTT. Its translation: CAVERADLTEAFF. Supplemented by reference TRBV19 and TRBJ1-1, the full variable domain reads DGGITQSPKYLFRKEGQNVTLSCEQNLNHDAMYWYRQDPGQGLRLIYYSQIVNDFQKGDIAEGYSVSREKKESFPLTVTSAQKNPTAFYLCAVERADLTEAFFGQGTRLTVV.

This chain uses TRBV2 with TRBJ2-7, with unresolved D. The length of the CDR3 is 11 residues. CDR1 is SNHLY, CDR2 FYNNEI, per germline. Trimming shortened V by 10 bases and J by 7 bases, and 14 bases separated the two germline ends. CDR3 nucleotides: TGTGCCAACATTGGCCATTTTGAGCAGTACGTC. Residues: CANIGHFEQYV.

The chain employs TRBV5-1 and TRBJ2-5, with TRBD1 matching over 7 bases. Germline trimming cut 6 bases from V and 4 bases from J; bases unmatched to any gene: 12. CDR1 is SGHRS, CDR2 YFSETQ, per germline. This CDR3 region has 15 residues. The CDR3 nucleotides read TGCGCCAGCACCTCAGGGACAGTCTTCGCAGAGACCCAGTACTTC. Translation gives CASTSGTVFAETQYF.

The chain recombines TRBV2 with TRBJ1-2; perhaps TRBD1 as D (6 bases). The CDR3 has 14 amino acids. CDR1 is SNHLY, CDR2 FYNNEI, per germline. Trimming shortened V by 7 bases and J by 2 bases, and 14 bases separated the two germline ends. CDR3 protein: CASILGGTNYGYTF. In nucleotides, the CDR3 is TGTGCCAGCATCCTGGGAGGGACAAACTATGGCTACACCTTC.

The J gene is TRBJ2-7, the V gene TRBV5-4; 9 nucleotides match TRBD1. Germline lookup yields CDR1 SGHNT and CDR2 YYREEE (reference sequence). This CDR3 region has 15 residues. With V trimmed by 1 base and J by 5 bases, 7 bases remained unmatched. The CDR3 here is CASSLSGTGINEQYV. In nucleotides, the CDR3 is TGTGCCAGCAGCTTGAGTGGGACAGGGATCAACGAGCAGTACGTC.

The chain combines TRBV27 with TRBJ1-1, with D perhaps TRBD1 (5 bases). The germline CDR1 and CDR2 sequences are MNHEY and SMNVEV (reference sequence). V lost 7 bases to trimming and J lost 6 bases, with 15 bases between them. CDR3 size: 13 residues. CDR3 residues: CASTSGGAAEAFF. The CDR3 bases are TGTGCCAGCACCTCAGGAGGGGCGGCTGAAGCTTTCTTT.

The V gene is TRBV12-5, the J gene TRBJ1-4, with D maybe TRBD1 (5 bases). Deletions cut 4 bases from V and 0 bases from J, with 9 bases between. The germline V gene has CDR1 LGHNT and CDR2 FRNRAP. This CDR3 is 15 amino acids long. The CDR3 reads CASGSTGPTNEKLFF. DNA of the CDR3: TGTGCTAGTGGTTCCACAGGCCCAACTAATGAAAAACTGTTTTTT.

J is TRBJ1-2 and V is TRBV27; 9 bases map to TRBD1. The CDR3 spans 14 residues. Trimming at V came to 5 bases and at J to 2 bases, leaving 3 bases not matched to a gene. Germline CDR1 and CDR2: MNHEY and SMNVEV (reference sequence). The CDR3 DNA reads TGTGCCAGCAGTGACAGGGGGGGCAACTATGGCTACACCTTC. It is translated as CASSDRGGNYGYTF.

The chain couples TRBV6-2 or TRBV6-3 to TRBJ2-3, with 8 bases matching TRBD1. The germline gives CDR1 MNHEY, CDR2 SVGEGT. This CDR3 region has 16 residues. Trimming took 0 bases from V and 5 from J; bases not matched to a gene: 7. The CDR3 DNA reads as TGTGCCAGCAGTTACTCTCCGGGACAGGTTGAAGATACGCAGTATTTT. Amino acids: CASSYSPGQVEDTQYF.